Given below is one T cell receptor (beta chain) in context. The CDR3 loop spans 13 amino acids. Between the trimmed V and J ends, which lost 6 bases and 5 bases, there was a span of 12 bases. Germline loops: CDR1 KGHDR, CDR2 SFDVKD. Per the authors' pipeline: Reference gene primer amplification yielded estimated nucleated cell counts. This table comes from immunoSEQ multiplex PCR, and its TCRdb copy is limited to in-frame clones, with some not included. V and J calls and clone size are given by that table; D and trimming were obtained from the DNA. The sample lists some 45,000 clones; 65% to 85% were seen once. This entry is derived from a study of blood T cell repertoires in COVID-19. Study information: The United States, Italy and Spain were the sources of the acute and convalescent COVID-19 samples. T cells, B-cell-depleted T cells, or PBMCs provided the cDNA or gDNA that served as material.

Sequencing was performed on peripheral blood. This sequence was found in an elderly man in a cohort sampled during active COVID-19. The chain joins TRBV24-1 to TRBJ2-5, with D perhaps matching TRBD2 (5 bases). CDR3 sequence: CATSRGMGETQYF. For the CDR3, the DNA is TGTGCCACCAGTCGGGGAATGGGGGAGACCCAGTACTTC.